A selection of T cell receptor beta chains follows, all from one sample in a study of T cells in Graves' hyperthyroidism and ophthalmopathy. TCRdb ran MiXCR on the multiplex PCR reads and lists one entry per CDR3 protein. Of around 520,000 distinct CDR3 sequences detected, around 14% appear once; the ten largest clones hold 15% to 20%. The sample was blood. These receptors were taken from a woman under 30 with Graves' hyperthyroidism. Both conserved end residues are part of each CDR3. D genes are given only for firm matches. Not all rows give a size; the values are once, few, many and, for expanded clones, a class.

>TRBV2|TRBD2|TRBJ2-1|many
TGTGCCAGCAGATCTATAGCGGGAGGGGACAATGAGCAGTTCTTC
CASRSIAGGDNEQFF
>TRBV11-3|-|TRBJ2-5|many
TGTGCCAGCAGCTTAGCGGCGGGAACAAAGACCCAGTACTTC
CASSLAAGTKTQYF
>TRBV4-2|-|TRBJ2-3|-
TGTGCCAGCAGCCAAGGACACACAGATACGCAGTATTTT
CASSQGHTDTQYF
>TRBV12-3/TRBV12-4|TRBD1|TRBJ1-5|many
TGTGCCAGCAGCACGACAGGGGGCGGTCAGCCCCAGCATTTT
CASSTTGGGQPQHF
>TRBV11-1|-|TRBJ1-1|few
TGTGCCTGGGGGCAGGGGAAAAAGTGGGGGACTGAAGCTTTCTTT
CAWGQGKKWGTEAFF
>TRBV7-2|TRBD2|TRBJ2-3|many
TGTGCCAGCAGCTGGGCGGGAGGAACGGCAGATACGCAGTATTTT
CASSWAGGTADTQYF
>TRBV11-2|TRBD2|TRBJ2-1|many
TGTGCCAGCACCGGGACTAGCGAGTACAATGAGCAGTTCTTC
CASTGTSEYNEQFF
>TRBV24-1|-|TRBJ2-1|few
TGTGCCACCAGTGCCCAGTCCAATGAGCAGTTCTTC
CATSAQSNEQFF
>TRBV10-3|-|TRBJ2-1|many
TGTGCCATCAAATATGGGGACAATGAGCAGTTCTTC
CAIKYGDNEQFF
>TRBV3-1|-|TRBJ2-1|few
TGTGCCAGCAGCCAACGGGGCGGGATAGCCGTTAATGAGCAGTTCTTC
CASSQRGGIAVNEQFF
>TRBV15|-|TRBJ1-1|many
TGTGCCACCAGCAGAGGGGACGCTGACACTGAAGCTTTCTTT
CATSRGDADTEAFF
>TRBV6-1|-|TRBJ2-1|-
TGTGCCAGCAGTGCAACCACCAATGAGCAGTTCTTC
CASSATTNEQFF
>TRBV7-9|-|TRBJ1-5|-
TGTGCCAGCAGCTTAGGGGGCGGCAGGGGAAGCAATCAGCCCCAGCATTTT
CASSLGGGRGSNQPQHF
>TRBV6-1|TRBD2|TRBJ2-1|few
TGTGCCAGCAGTGAAGGGAGAGGGAGGGCCTCCTACAATGAGCAGTTCTTC
CASSEGRGRASYNEQFF
>TRBV3-1|TRBD1|TRBJ1-5|few
TGTGCCAGCAGCCAGCAAGGAGGGGGACAGGTAGGAAATCAGCCCCAGCATTTT
CASSQQGGGQVGNQPQHF
>TRBV6-2/TRBV6-3|-|TRBJ2-1|few
TGTGCCAGCAGTCACCGGGAGTTCTATGAGCAGTTCTTC
CASSHREFYEQFF
>TRBV18|TRBD2|TRBJ2-5|-
TGTGCCAGCTCACGGACTAGCGGGAGCAAGACCCAGTACTTC
CASSRTSGSKTQYF
>TRBV2|-|TRBJ2-1|many
TGTGCCAGCGGCCGCGGGATCTCCTACAATGAGCAGTTCTTC
CASGRGISYNEQFF
>TRBV5-1|-|TRBJ1-2|-
TGCGCCAGCAGCTTTTTCCCCCCGCGACAGGCTAACTATGGCTACACCTTC
CASSFFPPRQANYGYTF
>TRBV7-2|TRBD2|TRBJ2-1|many
TGTGCCAGCAGCCCAGGACTAGCGGGCGCCTCCAATGAGCAGTTCTTC
CASSPGLAGASNEQFF
>TRBV19|TRBD1|TRBJ1-2|many
TGTGCCAGTAGTATAATTGGACAGGGATCCTATGGCTACACCTTC
CASSIIGQGSYGYTF
>TRBV9|-|TRBJ2-5|many
TGTGCCAGCAGCACCCCCGTTGGTAGCGGTGAGACCCAGTACTTC
CASSTPVGSGETQYF
>TRBV11-3|-|TRBJ2-5|many
TGTGCCAGCAGCACCAACGGAGGGCAACAAGAGACCCAGTACTTC
CASSTNGGQQETQYF
>TRBV7-7|-|TRBJ2-2|-
TGTGCTAGCAGCTTACTTCCTGGGGGCGTCACCGGGGAGCTGTTTTTT
CASSLLPGGVTGELFF
>TRBV9|TRBD2|TRBJ2-1|-
TGTGCCAGCAGCGTCTCGGGACTAGCGGATGAGCAGTTCTTC
CASSVSGLADEQFF
>TRBV4-1|TRBD1|TRBJ1-5|-
TGCGCCAGCAGCCATGTTGGGGGACAGGTAGGCAATCAGCCCCAGCATTTT
CASSHVGGQVGNQPQHF
>TRBV29-1|-|TRBJ1-1|many
TGCAGCGCCCAAGGAGGACAGACTACGAACACTGAAGCTTTCTTT
CSAQGGQTTNTEAFF
>TRBV15|-|TRBJ1-2|many
TGTGCCACCAGCAGATACCCGCGGGAACTTGGTGGCTACACCTTC
CATSRYPRELGGYTF
>TRBV5-1|-|TRBJ1-1|many
TGCGCCAGCAGAAGAGGATGGGGGGCGACGGACACTGAAGCTTTCTTT
CASRRGWGATDTEAFF
>TRBV9|TRBD1|TRBJ2-1|-
TGTGCCAGCAGTGCAGGGGGCATCACCTACAATGAGCAGTTCTTC
CASSAGGITYNEQFF
>TRBV6-1|TRBD1|TRBJ2-7|few
TGTGCCAGCAGTGAGGGACAGGGGAACGAGCAGTACTTC
CASSEGQGNEQYF
>TRBV9|-|TRBJ2-7|few
TGTGCCAGCAGCGCACTAGGGGGACCCTACGAGCAGTACTTC
CASSALGGPYEQYF
>TRBV7-3|-|TRBJ2-2|many
TGTGCCACTCGTCGGGGAGACACCGGGGAGCTGTTTTTT
CATRRGDTGELFF
>TRBV5-1|-|TRBJ1-2|-
TGCGCCAGCAGCTTGTCGCAGGGCGCCCACTATGGCTACACCTTC
CASSLSQGAHYGYTF
>TRBV6-1|-|TRBJ2-1|many
TGTGCCAGCCGAGCCCTACTGACAGAAAGAGACGATGAGCAGTTCTTC
CASRALLTERDDEQFF
>TRBV27|TRBD2|TRBJ2-5|-
TGTGCCAGCAGTCACCCTAGCGGGAGGGCCCGGGGAGAGACCCAGTACTTC
CASSHPSGRARGETQYF
>TRBV9|-|TRBJ2-5|-
TGTGCCAGCAGTCGGTTCGGGGAGACCCAGTACTTC
CASSRFGETQYF